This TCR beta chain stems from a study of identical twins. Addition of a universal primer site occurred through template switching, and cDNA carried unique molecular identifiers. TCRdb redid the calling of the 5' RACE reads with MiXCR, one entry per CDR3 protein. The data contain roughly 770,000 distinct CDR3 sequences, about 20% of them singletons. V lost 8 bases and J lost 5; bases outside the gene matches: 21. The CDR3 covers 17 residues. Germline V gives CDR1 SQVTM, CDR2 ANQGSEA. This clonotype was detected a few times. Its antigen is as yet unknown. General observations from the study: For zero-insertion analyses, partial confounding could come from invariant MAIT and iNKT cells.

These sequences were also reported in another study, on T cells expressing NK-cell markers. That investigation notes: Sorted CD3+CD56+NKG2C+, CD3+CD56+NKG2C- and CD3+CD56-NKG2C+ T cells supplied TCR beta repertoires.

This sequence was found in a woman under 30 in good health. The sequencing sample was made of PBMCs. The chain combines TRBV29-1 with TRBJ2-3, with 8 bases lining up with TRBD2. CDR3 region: CSSRSDSGMVSGDTQYF. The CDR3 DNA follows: TGCAGCTCAAGAAGTGATAGCGGGATGGTTAGTGGAGATACGCAGTATTTT.